What follows are 9 T cell receptor beta chains derived from one specimen sequenced in a study of blood T cells in healthy people across ages. A second PCR of 7 to 11 cycles used a sample-barcoded 5' primer and a J-beta primer mix. TCRdb re-called the 5' RACE reads through MiXCR, storing one row per CDR3 protein. The table includes roughly 730,000 distinct CDR3 sequences, around 50% detected once. Sequencing was performed on blood. The receptor source for this set is a man aged 35 to 55 in good health.

The chain couples TRBV25-1 to TRBJ2-5; TRBD2 aligns across 9 bases. Germline V lookup: CDR1 MGHDK, CDR2 SYGVNS. The CDR3 has 17 amino acids. Trimming at V came to 5 bases and at J to 2 bases, leaving 12 bases not matched to a gene. The CDR3 bases are TGTGCCAGCAGTATCCAGCGGGGGGTGAACGTGCAAGAGACCCAGTACTTC. Its protein product is CASSIQRGVNVQETQYF.

The rearrangement joins TRBV27 to TRBJ2-7; D is unclear. Trimming took off 0 bases at V and 4 bases at J, with 16 bases between the two ends. The CDR3 has 16 amino acids. Germline V gives CDR1 MNHEY, CDR2 SMNVEV (reference sequence). CDR3 nucleotides: TGTGCCAGCAGTTTATCCCCCCCCATCCCAGTGTACGAGCAGTACTTC. Translated: CASSLSPPIPVYEQYF.

This clonotype was seen more than once but under ten times. The rearrangement links TRBV5-1 to TRBJ2-5, with TRBD1 identical over 10 bases. Gene TRBJ2-7 matches the end of the DNA better, so the J call may be wrong. The CDR3 has 15 residues. Per the germline V gene, CDR1 is SGHRS and CDR2 is YFSETQ. The DNA of the CDR3 is TGCGCCAGCCAACCGCCCGGGACAGGGGCTTTCGAGCAGTACTTC. Residues: CASQPPGTGAFEQYF.

The chain employs TRBV6-2 or TRBV6-3 and TRBJ2-7; D might be TRBD1 or TRBD2, each matching 5 bases. Germline CDR1 is MNHEY and CDR2 is SVGEGT. Trimming shortened V by 5 bases and J by 2 bases, and 10 bases separated the two germline ends. CDR3 size: 13 residues. This CDR3 is CASSDGTPYEQYF. CDR3 nucleotides: TGTGCCAGCAGTGACGGGACCCCCTACGAGCAGTACTTC.

This clonotype turned up a few times. V and J are TRBV29-1 and TRBJ2-3; 11 nucleotides align to TRBD2. Germline V CDR1 and CDR2: SQVTM, ANQGSEA. Trimming took 8 bases from V and 3 from J; bases not matched to a gene: 10. The CDR3 covers 15 residues. CDR3 bases: TGCAGCACATATTCCGGGACTAGCGGAACAGATACGCAGTATTTT. Its protein is CSTYSGTSGTDTQYF.

The chain couples TRBV28 to TRBJ2-1; TRBD2 agrees at 13 bases. The CDR3 is 18 residues long. The V gene's germline CDR1 is MDHEN and CDR2 SYDVKM. V lost 7 bases and J lost 7; bases outside the gene matches: 16. The CDR3 coding sequence is TGTGCCAGCATCACCCACAGACTAGCGGGAGGCCTCGGGAATGAGCAGTTCTTC. It is translated as CASITHRLAGGLGNEQFF.

The V and J genes are TRBV4-1 and TRBJ1-2; D gene unclear. With 1 base removed from V and 8 bases from J, the gap between germline ends came to 8 bases. This CDR3 is built from 12 residues. CDR1 and CDR2 (germline): MGHRA, YSYEKL. The DNA of the CDR3 is TGCGCCAGCAGCCAAGGCCTGGAAGGCTACACCTTC. This codes for CASSQGLEGYTF.

This clonotype appeared once. V is TRBV5-1 and J is TRBJ2-4; D not resolved. The J call is in doubt because the DNA end fits TRBJ2-7 better. CDR1 and CDR2 from the germline V gene are SGHRS and YFSETQ. This CDR3 is 13 amino acids long. The CDR3 here is CASSLGKGYEQYF. CDR3 DNA sequence: TGCGCCAGCAGCTTGGGGAAAGGGTACGAGCAGTACTTC.

This sequence joins TRBV6-6 and TRBJ2-5; D is unresolved. V gave up 2 bases and J gave up 4 bases, with 11 bases separating them. In germline, CDR1 is MNHNY, CDR2 SVGAGI (reference sequence). CDR3 length: 14 amino acids. CDR3 loop: CASSYRDRPETQYF. The CDR3 DNA reads as TGTGCCAGCAGTTACCGAGACCGCCCAGAGACCCAGTACTTC.